Shown below are 13 T cell receptor beta chains from a single sample sequenced in a study of cytomegalovirus exposure and HLA in healthy donors. Assay: immunoSEQ multiplex PCR; the TCRdb copy retains only in-frame clones and omits some. This table holds around 130,000 clones, almost 90% found once. The sample taken for sequencing was PBMCs. Receptor source: a man aged 30-40 years in good health and CMV-seronegative.

This chain links TRBV5-1 with TRBJ1-5; D is possibly TRBD1 (5 bases). The germline V gene has CDR1 SGHRS and CDR2 YFSETQ. CDR3 length equals 14 residues. Trimming shortened V by 4 bases and J by 5 bases, and 13 bases separated the two germline ends. This chain's CDR3 is CASSLTTGDQPQHF. The CDR3 bases are TGCGCCAGCAGCCTCACGACGGGGGATCAGCCCCAGCATTTT.

This clone was seen just once. This chain links TRBV5-1 with TRBJ2-2, with 9 nucleotides matching TRBD1. CDR1 is SGHRS and CDR2 is YFSETQ in the germline V gene. V lost 3 bases to trimming and J lost 2 bases; unmatched junction nucleotides: 5. The CDR3 consists of 16 residues. The CDR3 coding sequence is TGCGCCAGCAGCTGGGGACAGGGTCCCAACACCGGGGAGCTGTTTTTT. This sequence encodes CASSWGQGPNTGELFF.

The chain uses TRBV18 and TRBJ1-1; TRBD1 agrees at 7 bases. The CDR3 loop spans 11 amino acids. In germline, CDR1 is KGHSH, CDR2 LQKENI. V lost 5 bases to trimming and J lost 9 bases; unmatched junction nucleotides: 3. DNA for the CDR3: TGTGCCAGCTCAGAGGGACAGCAAGCTTTCTTT. Translating gives CASSEGQQAFF.

The J gene is TRBJ2-1, the V gene TRBV2; D is uncertain. This CDR3 is built from 15 residues. The V and J ends lost 5 bases and 0 bases respectively, with 11 bases between them. In germline, CDR1 is SNHLY, CDR2 FYNNEI. The CDR3 DNA follows: TGTGCCAGCAGTAGTGACCCTAGCTCCTACAATGAGCAGTTCTTC. Its protein is CASSSDPSSYNEQFF.

The CDR3 here is CASSLVWTGGAKYGYTF. CDR3 sequence (DNA): TGTGCCAGCAGCTTAGTTTGGACAGGGGGCGCAAAATACGGCTACACCTTC. The rearrangement joins TRBV7-2 to TRBJ1-2; TRBD1 matches at 11 bases. V gave up 1 base and J gave up 8 bases; unmatched junction bases: 12. In germline, CDR1 is SGHTA, CDR2 FQGNSA. The CDR3 spans 17 residues.

This clone has only a few counts. This sequence joins TRBV6-4 and TRBJ2-3, with 9 bases identical to TRBD1. The CDR3 extends over 15 amino acids. Trimming cost V 5 bases and J 4 bases; bases outside gene matches: 7. Germline values: CDR1 MRHNA, CDR2 SNTAGT. In DNA form, the CDR3 reads TGTGCCAGCAGTTATACCGGACAGGGGTCAGATACGCAGTATTTT. Its translation: CASSYTGQGSDTQYF.

The chain uses TRBV30 and TRBJ1-3; D gene uncertain. The CDR3 contains 14 residues. With 3 bases removed from V and 0 bases from J, the gap between germline ends came to 9 bases. Germline lookup yields CDR1 GTSNPN and CDR2 SVGIG (reference sequence). DNA of the CDR3: TGTGCCTGGAGCGCTCTCTACTCTGGAAACACCATATATTTT. This encodes CAWSALYSGNTIYF.

The chain uses TRBV29-1 and TRBJ2-7; TRBD1 matches at 10 bases. The CDR3 spans 13 residues. The germline V gene has CDR1 SQVTM and CDR2 ANQGSEA. The V and J ends lost 5 bases and 5 bases, in that order; junction bases with no gene match: 6. The CDR3: CSVSGTGVNEQYF. CDR3 nucleotides: TGCAGCGTTAGCGGGACAGGGGTCAACGAGCAGTACTTC.

This CDR3 is CASSFTGQGTEAFF. In DNA, the CDR3 is TGTGCCAGCAGTTTTACCGGACAGGGCACTGAAGCTTTCTTT. The genes are TRBV27 and TRBJ1-1; TRBD1 aligns across 8 bases. The CDR3 contains 14 residues. The trim removed 3 bases at V and 4 bases at J, leaving 4 bases unmatched. In germline, CDR1 is MNHEY, CDR2 SMNVEV (reference sequence).

The rearrangement links TRBV15 to TRBJ2-1, with TRBD2 matching over 16 bases. CDR3 length equals 18 residues. The V segment lost 3 bases and the J segment 2 bases; nucleotides outside the gene matches: 4. CDR1 LNHNV and CDR2 YYDKDF come from the germline V gene (reference sequence). In DNA, the CDR3 is TGTGCCACCAGCAGGGGGGGGACTAGCGGGAGGGCCTACAATGAGCAGTTCTTC. Encoded protein: CATSRGGTSGRAYNEQFF.

The rearrangement joins TRBV25-1 to TRBJ2-7, with TRBD1 matching over 7 bases. V was pared by 3 bases and J by 4 bases, with 6 bases of the junction left unmatched. Germline loops: CDR1 MGHDK, CDR2 SYGVNS. The CDR3 covers 14 residues. The chain's CDR3 is CASSDPGQLYEQYF. The CDR3 bases are TGTGCCAGCAGTGACCCGGGACAGCTATACGAGCAGTACTTC.

The chain links TRBV2 to TRBJ2-7; a possible D gene is TRBD2 (5 bases). The V and J ends lost 4 bases and 4 bases respectively, with 20 bases between them. CDR1 and CDR2 from the germline V gene are SNHLY and FYNNEI. The CDR3 length is 16 residues. Here the CDR3 DNA reads TGTGCCAGCAGTGGACTAAATTGGCAGGCCCCTTACGAGCAGTACTTC. This translates into CASSGLNWQAPYEQYF.

The genes are TRBV11-2 and TRBJ2-7; possibly TRBD2 for D (6 bases). CDR1 and CDR2 (germline): SGHAT, FQNNGV. V lost 5 bases, J lost 5 bases, and 13 bases lay in between. This CDR3 region has 13 residues. The CDR3 DNA reads as TGTGCCAGCAGCCCGGGACTCTCGAACGAGCAGTACTTC. Its translation: CASSPGLSNEQYF.